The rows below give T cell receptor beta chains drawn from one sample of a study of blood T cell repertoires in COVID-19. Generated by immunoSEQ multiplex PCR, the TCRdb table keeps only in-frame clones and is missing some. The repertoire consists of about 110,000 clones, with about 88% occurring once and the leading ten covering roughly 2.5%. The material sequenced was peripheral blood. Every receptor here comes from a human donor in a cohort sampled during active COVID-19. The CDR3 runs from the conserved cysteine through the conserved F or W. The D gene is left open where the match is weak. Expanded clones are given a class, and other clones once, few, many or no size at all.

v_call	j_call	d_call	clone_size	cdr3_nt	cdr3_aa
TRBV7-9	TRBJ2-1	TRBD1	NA	TGTGCCAGCAGCTTATGGACAGGCAATGAGCAGTTCTTC	CASSLWTGNEQFF
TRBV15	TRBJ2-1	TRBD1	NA	TGTGCCACCAGCAGAGAAGACAGGGACAATGAGCAGTTCTTC	CATSREDRDNEQFF
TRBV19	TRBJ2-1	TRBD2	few	TGTGCCAGTCGACTAGCGGGAGGATTAGGTCAGACCAATGAGCAGTTCTTC	CASRLAGGLGQTNEQFF
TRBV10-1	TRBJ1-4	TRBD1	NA	TGCGCCACTCCCGGGGACAGGGGAATTGAAAAACTGTTTTTT	CATPGDRGIEKLFF
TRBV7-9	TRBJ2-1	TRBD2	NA	TGTGCCAGCAGCTACCGGGGACTAGCGGGGGCCAATGAGCAGTTCTTC	CASSYRGLAGANEQFF
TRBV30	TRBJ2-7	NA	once	TGTGCCTGGAGGGTGACTGTATACGAGCAGTACTTC	CAWRVTVYEQYF
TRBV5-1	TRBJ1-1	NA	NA	TGCGCCAGCAGTCCTGGGGCGGGAGGGGGCACTGAAGCTTTCTTT	CASSPGAGGGTEAFF
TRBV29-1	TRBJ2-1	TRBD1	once	TGCAGCGTCGGGGGACAGGGCTCCTACAATGAGCAGTTCTTC	CSVGGQGSYNEQFF
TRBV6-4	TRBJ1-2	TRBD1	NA	TGTGCCAGCAGTCCCGGACAGGGGACCTATGGCTACACCTTC	CASSPGQGTYGYTF
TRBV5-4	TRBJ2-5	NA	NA	TGTGCCAGCAGCCATACTAGCCGAGAGACCCAGTACTTC	CASSHTSRETQYF
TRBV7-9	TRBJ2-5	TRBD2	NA	TGTGCCAGCAGCTTAGCGGGAGGGTCAGAGACCCAGTACTTC	CASSLAGGSETQYF
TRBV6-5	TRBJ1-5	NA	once	TGTGCCAGCAGCTTACAGGGAAAGAGGCCCCAGCATTTT	CASSLQGKRPQHF
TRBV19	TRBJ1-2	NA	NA	TGTGCCAGTAGTCGGCACAGGGTGAACTATGGCTACACCTTC	CASSRHRVNYGYTF
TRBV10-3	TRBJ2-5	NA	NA	TGTGCCATCAGGGAGGACAGCCTTGGGGAGACCCAGTACTTC	CAIREDSLGETQYF
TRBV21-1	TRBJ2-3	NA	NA	TGTGCCAGCAGCACCGGACCACTAGCGGGGGGTGGAGATACGCAGTATTTT	CASSTGPLAGGGDTQYF
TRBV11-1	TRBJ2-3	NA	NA	TGTGCCAGCAGCTTAGCTGCCTCCTACCCACCGACAGATACGCAGTATTTT	CASSLAASYPPTDTQYF
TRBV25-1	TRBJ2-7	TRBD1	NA	TGTGCCAGCAGTGAATCGTCAGGGGGCGGCGAGCAGTACTTC	CASSESSGGGEQYF